This T cell receptor (beta chain) originates from a study of graft-versus-host responses after intestinal transplantation. Study-wide context: Each transplant was multivisceral, liver-intestinal, or isolated intestinal.

TCRdb's table, derived via immunoSEQ multiplex PCR, lists solely in-frame clones and lacks some. The table has about 39,000 clones, roughly nine tenths seen once. There are 16 residues in the CDR3. Germline CDR1 SGHVS, CDR2 FQNEAQ. V was clipped by 6 bases and J by 0 bases, with 18 bases between them. The origin of this receptor is a human patient who received an intestinal transplant, so some T cells may come from the graft donor. The sequencing here drew on PBMCs, taken roughly 270 days after transplant. The gene calls are TRBV7-8 and TRBJ2-7; either TRBD1 or TRBD2 may supply D (5 bases each). The CDR3: CASRLTGTVSSYEQYF. For the CDR3, the DNA is TGTGCCAGCAGACTTACCGGGACCGTAAGCTCCTACGAGCAGTACTTC.